This TCR beta chain emerged from a study of Ad26.COV2.S vaccination and SARS-CoV-2 variants. The table came from immunoSEQ multiplex PCR; TCRdb's copy has only in-frame clones and leaves some out. The sample shows roughly 300,000 clones, 70% to 90% of them seen only once. Specified treatment: 15 to 20 received Ad26.COV2.S at low or high dose, single or two shots; several received placebo; per-sample allocation not given. It was on day 63 after the first vaccine or placebo injection that samples were taken. The administered vaccine (an Ad26 vector) expressed Wuhan-strain SARS-CoV-2 spike. The TCR comes from a person between 18 and 60 years old who received the Ad26.COV2.S COVID-19 vaccine or a placebo. Specimen: peripheral blood, collected in a trial of Ad26.COV2.S vaccine versus placebo.

In DNA form, the CDR3 reads TGTGCCAGCAGTTTAGTGGGACTAGCGGGAGAGCAGTTCTTC. This gives the protein CASSLVGLAGEQFF. V and J are TRBV27 and TRBJ2-1; 13 positions agree with TRBD2. Germline V gene data show CDR1 as MNHEY and CDR2 as SMNVEV (reference sequence). The V segment lost 2 bases and the J segment 10 bases; nucleotides outside the gene matches: 2. The CDR3 extends over 14 amino acids.